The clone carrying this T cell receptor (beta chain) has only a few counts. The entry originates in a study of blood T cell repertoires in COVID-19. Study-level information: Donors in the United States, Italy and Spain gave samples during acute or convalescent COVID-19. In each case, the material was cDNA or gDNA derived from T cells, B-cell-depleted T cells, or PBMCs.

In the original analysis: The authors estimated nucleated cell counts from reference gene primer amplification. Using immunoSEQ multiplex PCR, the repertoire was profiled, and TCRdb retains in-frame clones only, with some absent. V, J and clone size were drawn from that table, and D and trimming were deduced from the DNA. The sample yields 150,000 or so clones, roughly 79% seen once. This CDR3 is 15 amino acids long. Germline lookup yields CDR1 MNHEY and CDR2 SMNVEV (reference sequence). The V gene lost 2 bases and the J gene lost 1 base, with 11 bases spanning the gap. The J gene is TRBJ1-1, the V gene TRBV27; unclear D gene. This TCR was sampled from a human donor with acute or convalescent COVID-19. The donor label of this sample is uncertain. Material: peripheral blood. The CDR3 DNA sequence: TGTGCCAGCAGTTTACAACTGGGGAGGAACACTGAAGCTTTCTTT. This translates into CASSLQLGRNTEAFF.